This T cell receptor (beta chain) stems from a study of human T cells and chemical hapten exposure. Trimming removed 0 bases at V and 0 bases at J, with 13 bases between. The CDR3 length is 17 residues. Germline lookup yields CDR1 LGHNA and CDR2 YNFKEQ. Time point meaning: pre-sensitization, week 0. The treatment: therapeutic diphenylcyclopropenone sensitization with weekly scalp DPC. MiXCR, applied by TCRdb to the RACE reads, yields one record per CDR3 protein. The top ten clones hold approximately 2.8% of a sample with 300,000 to 450,000 distinct CDR3 sequences, roughly 4.6% of them seen once. Sequenced here: whole blood, sampled in connection with sensitization to the hapten diphenylcyclopropenone (DPC). The V and J genes are TRBV4-2 and TRBJ2-3, with a possible D match to TRBD2 (6 bases). This sequence originates from a woman in her fifties or sixties with alopecia areata. Some clones in this sample may be carry-over from other donors' samples. CDR3: CASSQDLAGPSTDTQYF. Here the CDR3 DNA reads TGTGCCAGCAGCCAAGATTTGGCGGGACCCAGCACAGATACGCAGTATTTT.